One and the same sample provided the 32 T cell receptor beta chains below, sequenced in a study of human T cells and chemical hapten exposure. TCRdb processed the RACE reads anew with MiXCR; each CDR3 protein has one entry. The sample lists about 70,000 distinct CDR3 sequences, 5.5% to 7.5% seen once, with roughly 3% in the top ten. As for time point: healthy volunteer bleed at 6 weeks. Unfractionated whole blood yielded the extracted total RNA. Input material: whole blood. Receptor source: a female donor in good health. Some clones in this sample may be carry-over from other donors' samples.

This clonotype came up many times. The CDR3 reads CASSLVAGGNIQYF. Written as DNA, the CDR3 is TGTGCCAGCAGTTTAGTTGCAGGGGGGAACATTCAGTACTTC. This chain uses TRBV12-3 or TRBV12-4 with TRBJ2-4; D possibly corresponds to TRBD1 (7 bases). This CDR3 is built from 14 residues. Trimming removed 1 base from V and 7 bases from J, with 11 bases in between.

This clonotype was seen a handful of times. The genes are TRBV11-2 and TRBJ2-2; 8 nucleotides align to TRBD2. The length of the CDR3 is 18 residues. Germline V gives CDR1 SGHAT, CDR2 FQNNGV. The junction had 12 bases not matched to a gene; V was cut back by 3 bases and J by 3 bases. CDR3 region: CASSFRQLSGTYTGELFF. CDR3 DNA: TGTGCCAGCAGCTTCCGACAGCTTAGCGGGACTTACACCGGGGAGCTGTTTTTT.

Note on this clonotype: Given a much more abundant clone one base away, this may be a read error. This rearrangement joins TRBV10-3 to TRBJ1-1; the D is unclear. From germline, CDR1 is ENHRY and CDR2 SYGVKD. This CDR3 is 13 amino acids long. The CDR3 DNA reads TGTGCCGTCAGTGAGTCGGGGAACACTGAAGCTTTCTTT. This translates into CAVSESGNTEAFF.

The chain has TRBV19 and TRBJ1-3; D possibly corresponds to TRBD1 (5 bases). V dropped 3 bases and J dropped 2 bases, with 11 bases sitting between them. The CDR3 is 15 amino acids. Germline V lookup: CDR1 LNHDA, CDR2 SQIVND (reference sequence). DNA for the CDR3: TGTGCCAGTAGTATGGCCGGGACGGCTGGAAACACCATATATTTT. This encodes CASSMAGTAGNTIYF.

This clonotype was counted many times. The V and J genes are TRBV7-2 and TRBJ2-1; 12 bases are a match to TRBD2. The CDR3 is 16 residues long. The junction had 8 bases not matched to a gene; V was cut back by 1 base and J by 10 bases. CDR1 is SGHTA, CDR2 FQGNSA, per germline. CDR3 amino acids: CASSLGRALAGGEQFF. CDR3 sequence (DNA): TGTGCCAGCAGCTTAGGACGGGCCCTAGCGGGAGGGGAGCAGTTCTTC.

This clonotype was seen ten or more times. The chain recombines TRBV28 with TRBJ1-4; D unresolved. The V end lost 1 base, the J end lost 7 bases, and 13 bases lay between the germline ends. Looked up from germline, CDR1 is MDHEN and CDR2 is SYDVKM. The CDR3 has 15 amino acids. This CDR3 is CASSLFGVGSEKLFF. The CDR3 coding sequence is TGTGCCAGCAGTTTATTCGGGGTGGGAAGTGAAAAACTGTTTTTT. The full variable domain, with the rest looked up from reference TRBV28 and TRBJ1-4, is DVKVTQSSRYLVKRTGEKVFLECVQDMDHENMFWYRQDPGLGLRLIYFSYDVKMKEKGDIPEGYSVSREKKERFSLILESASTNQTSMYLCASSLFGVGSEKLFFGSGTQLSVL.

Details on this clonotype: A read error may be the cause here, since a much bigger clone is one base away. J is TRBJ1-4 and V is TRBV5-1, with D uncertain. V was trimmed by 4 bases and J by 6 bases, leaving 13 bases between them. The CDR3 contains 14 residues. From germline, CDR1 is SGHRS and CDR2 YFSETQ. The CDR3 DNA sequence: TGCGCCAGCAGCCCCCGTGATGGGGATGAAAAACTGTTTTTT. Residues: CASSPRDGDEKLFF. Looking up the rest from reference TRBV5-1 and TRBJ1-4 gives the full variable domain: KAGVTQTPRYLIKTRGQQVTLSCSPISGHRSVSWYQQTPGQGLQFLFEYFSETQRNKGNFPGRFSGRQFSNSRSEMNVSTLELGDSALYLCASSPRDGDEKLFFGSGTQLSVL.

The J gene is TRBJ2-7, the V gene TRBV11-2; TRBD2 matches 7 bases. Germline V CDR1 and CDR2: SGHAT, FQNNGV. The length of the CDR3 is 16 residues. V lost 1 base, J lost 6 bases, and 12 bases stayed unmatched. The chain's CDR3 is CASSLGSGTTHSEQYF. In DNA form, the CDR3 reads TGTGCCAGCAGCTTAGGCTCCGGGACTACCCACTCCGAGCAGTACTTC.

The V gene is TRBV7-9, the J gene TRBJ1-6; D might be TRBD1 (5 bases). CDR1 is SEHNR, CDR2 FQNEAQ, per germline (reference sequence). V dropped 4 bases and J dropped 7 bases, with 14 bases sitting between them. The CDR3 loop spans 15 amino acids. The CDR3 sequence: CASSSGSGTNSPLHF. For the CDR3, the DNA is TGTGCCAGCAGCTCGGGCTCCGGGACGAATTCACCCCTCCACTTT.

This clonotype was observed at least ten times. The chain couples TRBV6-4 to TRBJ2-1; TRBD2 aligns across 13 bases. This CDR3 contains 14 residues. Germline V gene lookup returns CDR1 MRHNA and CDR2 SNTAGT. Trimming took 4 bases from V and 8 from J; bases not matched to a gene: 2. DNA of the CDR3: TGTGCCAGCAGTGGGACTAGCGGGAGTGATGAGCAGTTCTTC. It encodes CASSGTSGSDEQFF.

This clonotype has only a few counts. The rearrangement joins TRBV7-2 to TRBJ2-7; D tentatively fits TRBD1 or TRBD2 (5 bases each). Trimming stripped 3 bases from V and 2 bases from J, with 14 bases between. CDR3 length equals 15 residues. Germline V gene sequence: CDR1 SGHTA, CDR2 FQGNSA. DNA of the CDR3: TGTGCCAGCAGCTTGTCAGGGAGCAAACCCTACGAGCAGTACTTC. Protein product: CASSLSGSKPYEQYF.

Ten or more counts support this clonotype. V usage is TRBV29-1 and J usage is TRBJ1-4; possibly TRBD1 for D (5 bases). The V gene's germline CDR1 is SQVTM and CDR2 ANQGSEA. The CDR3 contains 13 residues. Trimming took off 4 bases at V and 8 bases at J, with 14 bases between the two ends. The DNA of the CDR3 is TGCAGCGTTGGTCAGGGCCCGAAAGAAAAACTGTTTTTT. Its protein product is CSVGQGPKEKLFF.

This sequence joins TRBV6-6 and TRBJ1-1, with D possibly matching TRBD1 (5 bases). The CDR3 loop spans 13 amino acids. Germline values: CDR1 MNHNY, CDR2 SVGAGI (reference sequence). Trimming removed 7 bases from V and 3 bases from J, with 12 bases in between. In DNA form, the CDR3 reads TGTGCCAGCACCGGGGGGACGGACACTGAAGCTTTCTTT. It specifies CASTGGTDTEAFF.

In this sample, this clonotype turned up a few times. The V call is TRBV6-2 or TRBV6-3, the J call TRBJ2-2; 10 bases agree with TRBD2. The CDR3 is made up of 16 amino acids. With 6 bases clipped from V and 8 bases from J, the junction kept 12 bases outside the gene matches. Germline CDR1 MNHEY, CDR2 SVGEGT. CDR3 sequence reads: CASRPGIAGGAGELFF. CDR3 nucleotide sequence: TGTGCCAGCAGGCCTGGTATAGCGGGAGGAGCTGGGGAGCTGTTTTTT.

About this clonotype: Just one base apart from a much larger clone, this may be a read error. The gene calls are TRBV9 and TRBJ2-1; D might be TRBD1 (7 bases). Germline assignment: CDR1 SGDLS and CDR2 YYNGEE. CDR3 length equals 16 residues. V was clipped by 4 bases and J by 2 bases, with 16 bases between them. The CDR3 reads CASSPRGGTAYNEQFF. The CDR3 DNA follows: TGTGCCAGCAGCCCCAGAGGGGGGACAGCCTACAATGAGCAGTTCTTC.

This clonotype was recorded at least ten times. The V gene is TRBV2, the J gene TRBJ2-3; 8 positions agree with TRBD1. Germline assignment: CDR1 SNHLY and CDR2 FYNNEI. The V and J ends lost 4 bases and 2 bases, in that order; junction bases with no gene match: 8. This CDR3 contains 16 residues. As DNA, the CDR3 is TGTGCCAGCAGTGGGCGGACAGGGATCCCCACAGATACGCAGTATTTT. Translated: CASSGRTGIPTDTQYF.

This clonotype was detected ten times or more. The chain uses TRBV19 and TRBJ1-5, with D uncertain. Per germline, CDR1 LNHDA and CDR2 SQIVND (reference sequence). V lost 3 bases and J lost 0, with 9 bases in between. This CDR3 region has 15 residues. CDR3 residues: CASSIIDYSNQPQHF. The CDR3 DNA is TGTGCCAGTAGTATTATCGATTATAGCAATCAGCCCCAGCATTTT.

This clonotype was counted many times. The J gene is TRBJ2-7, the V gene TRBV28; TRBD2 matches 7 bases. J was trimmed by 0 bases and V by 7 bases; bases with no gene match: 6. This CDR3 is 14 amino acids long. From germline, CDR1 is MDHEN and CDR2 SYDVKM. CDR3 sequence (DNA): TGTGCCAGCACCAGCGGGGAATTCTCCTACGAGCAGTACTTC. Its protein is CASTSGEFSYEQYF.

This clonotype appeared many times. The chain couples TRBV7-3 to TRBJ1-1; D ambiguous. Trimming removed 2 bases at V and 0 bases at J, with 1 base between. Germline CDR1 reads SGHTA; CDR2 reads FQGTGA. The CDR3 length is 12 residues. The DNA for the CDR3 is TGTGCCAGCAGCTTATTGAACACTGAAGCTTTCTTT. Translation gives CASSLLNTEAFF.

This clonotype was seen ten or more times. The chain employs TRBV18 and TRBJ2-7, with D perhaps matching TRBD2 (6 bases). The CDR3 is made up of 12 amino acids. Germline assignment: CDR1 KGHSH and CDR2 LQKENI. Trimming removed 8 bases at V and 5 bases at J, with 13 bases between. As DNA, the CDR3 is TGTGCCAGCCTCGGAGGGCCTGACGAGCAGTACTTC. It codes for CASLGGPDEQYF.

CDR3 DNA sequence: TGCGCCAGCAGCTCCGGGACAGGGATGAATTCACCCCTCCACTTT. Translating gives CASSSGTGMNSPLHF. The rearrangement joins TRBV5-1 to TRBJ1-6; 9 bases match TRBD1. Germline-derived CDR1 and CDR2 are SGHRS and YFSETQ. J lost 7 bases, V lost 3 bases, and 5 bases had no gene match. The CDR3 length is 15 residues. Based on the CDR3 plus reference TRBV5-1 and TRBJ1-6, the full variable domain is KAGVTQTPRYLIKTRGQQVTLSCSPISGHRSVSWYQQTPGQGLQFLFEYFSETQRNKGNFPGRFSGRQFSNSRSEMNVSTLELGDSALYLCASSSGTGMNSPLHFGNGTRLTVT.

This clonotype has only a few counts. The chain couples TRBV6-2 or TRBV6-3 to TRBJ1-5, with D possibly TRBD1 on 6 matching bases. The length of the CDR3 is 14 residues. The V gene lost 6 bases and the J gene lost 4 bases, with 13 bases spanning the gap. CDR1 and CDR2 from the germline V gene are MNHEY and SVGEGT. The CDR3 nucleotides are TGTGCCAGCAGCCCAGGACAGCCTAATCAGCCCCAGCATTTT. This translates into CASSPGQPNQPQHF.

The chain employs TRBV2 and TRBJ2-5, with 13 bases lining up with TRBD2. The CDR3 length is 18 residues. Germline trimming cut 5 bases from V and 1 base from J; bases unmatched to any gene: 10. From germline, CDR1 is SNHLY and CDR2 FYNNEI. Written as DNA, the CDR3 is TGTGCCAGCAGTCTAAGCTACGGACTAGCGGGAGCCCAAGAGACCCAGTACTTC. Translating it yields CASSLSYGLAGAQETQYF.

The chain links TRBV6-5 to TRBJ2-3, with D possibly called TRBD1 or TRBD2 (5 bases each). The germline V and J ends were trimmed by 7 bases and 8 bases, with 19 bases remaining between them. Germline CDR1 reads MNHEY; CDR2 reads SVGAGI. The CDR3 spans 14 residues. CDR3 amino acids: CASKREGELATQYF. In DNA form, the CDR3 reads TGTGCCAGCAAACGAGAAGGGGAGTTAGCTACGCAGTATTTT.

This clonotype was observed at least ten times. V usage is TRBV2 and J usage is TRBJ2-3, with 7 positions matching TRBD1. Germline lookup yields CDR1 SNHLY and CDR2 FYNNEI. J lost 6 bases, V lost 3 bases, and 24 bases had no gene match. CDR3 length equals 20 residues. CDR3 sequence reads: CASSDGSYWKDRIFCDTQYF. In nucleotides, the CDR3 is TGTGCCAGCAGTGACGGAAGCTATTGGAAGGACAGGATTTTTTGCGATACGCAGTATTTT. Looking up the rest from reference TRBV2 and TRBJ2-3 gives the full variable domain: EPEVTQTPSHQVTQMGQEVILRCVPISNHLYFYWYRQILGQKVEFLVSFYNNEISEKSEIFDDQFSVERPDGSNFTLKIRSTKLEDSAMYFCASSDGSYWKDRIFCDTQYFGPGTRLTVL.

The chain employs TRBV18 and TRBJ2-6, with 14 positions matching TRBD2. Germline V gene sequence: CDR1 KGHSH, CDR2 LQKENI. CDR3 length equals 22 residues. J lost 4 bases, V lost 3 bases, and 17 bases had no gene match. The CDR3 spells CASSPRDLKGLAGGTGANVLTF. CDR3 bases: TGTGCCAGCTCACCTCGAGATTTAAAAGGACTAGCGGGAGGAACAGGGGCCAACGTCCTGACTTTC.

This clonotype was picked up a small number of times. This chain uses TRBV6-1 with TRBJ1-2; 12 bases map to TRBD1. V lost 8 bases to trimming and J lost 6 bases; unmatched junction nucleotides: 10. Germline CDR1 reads MNHNS; CDR2 reads SASEGT. CDR3 length: 15 amino acids. In nucleotides, the CDR3 is TGTGCCAGCGGGTCCCGGGACAGGGGGCTGAATGGCTACACCTTC. As protein: CASGSRDRGLNGYTF.

This clonotype was detected a few times. J is TRBJ2-3 and V is TRBV29-1, with TRBD2 matching 14 bases. The CDR3 consists of 18 residues. Germline V gives CDR1 SQVTM, CDR2 ANQGSEA. V shed 8 bases, J shed 2 bases, and the junction held 15 bases outside the gene matches. Here the CDR3 DNA reads TGCAGCCTTAGACTAGCGGGAGGGAAGAATGGACCCACAGATACGCAGTATTTT. This encodes CSLRLAGGKNGPTDTQYF.

Ten or more counts support this clonotype. The V call is TRBV20-1, the J call TRBJ2-3, with 13 nucleotides matching TRBD2. After removal of 1 base from V and 4 bases from J, the junction contained 5 bases not matched to a gene. The CDR3 consists of 16 residues. Germline CDR1 is DFQATT and CDR2 is SNEGSKA (reference sequence). The CDR3 DNA reads as TGCAGTGCTAGAGTAGGACTAGCGGGAGATGCAGATACGCAGTATTTT. It codes for CSARVGLAGDADTQYF.

This clonotype was counted many times. The J gene is TRBJ1-3, the V gene TRBV29-1; D is unresolved. Germline V gene lookup returns CDR1 SQVTM and CDR2 ANQGSEA. Deletions cut 4 bases from V and 0 bases from J, with 7 bases between. This CDR3 comprises 13 residues. The CDR3, as DNA: TGCAGCGTTGGGCTGGACTCTGGAAACACCATATATTTT. Translation gives CSVGLDSGNTIYF.

The chain is built from TRBV5-1 and TRBJ2-3, with 9 bases fitting TRBD1. V trimming: 4 bases; J trimming: 4 bases; junction bases outside the gene matches: 4. The CDR3 has 14 residues. Germline lookup yields CDR1 SGHRS and CDR2 YFSETQ. For the CDR3, the DNA is TGCGCCAGCAGCCCGGGACAGGGTTCAGATACGCAGTATTTT. Translation gives CASSPGQGSDTQYF. The whole variable domain, remainder taken from reference TRBV5-1 and TRBJ2-3, is KAGVTQTPRYLIKTRGQQVTLSCSPISGHRSVSWYQQTPGQGLQFLFEYFSETQRNKGNFPGRFSGRQFSNSRSEMNVSTLELGDSALYLCASSPGQGSDTQYFGPGTRLTVL.

The table lists this clonotype with many counts. CDR3 DNA: TGTGCCAGCAGTTCCCCGCCAGCGAACACTGAAGCTTTCTTT. It yields the protein CASSSPPANTEAFF. The rearrangement links TRBV28 to TRBJ1-1, with D uncertain. Germline assignment: CDR1 MDHEN and CDR2 SYDVKM. There are 14 residues in the CDR3. Trimming took off 4 bases at V and 1 base at J, with 10 bases between the two ends.